This T cell receptor beta chain was recorded in a study of T cells in Graves' hyperthyroidism and ophthalmopathy. This clonotype was counted many times. RNA transcripts gave rise to amplified TCR beta CDR3 regions. The TCR CDR3 first-round RT-PCR relied on the HTBI primer set. TCRdb re-analysed the multiplex PCR reads in MiXCR, keeping a single row per CDR3 protein. The data hold around 700,000 distinct CDR3 sequences, with about 17% observed a single time. Diagnosis relied on clinical symptoms, serum thyroxine and TRAb, thyroid ultrasound and orbital computed tomography. The study collected blood at first hyperthyroidism diagnosis, before any ophthalmopathy symptoms arose. Sequencing used blood. The TCR originated in a woman aged 50 to 60 with Graves' hyperthyroidism that later progressed to Graves' ophthalmopathy.

The CDR3 DNA reads TGTGCCAGCAGCCATCAGGGGAACACTGAAGCTTTCTTT. Its translation: CASSHQGNTEAFF. The gene calls are TRBV3-1 and TRBJ1-1; D is possibly TRBD1 (5 bases). The CDR3 length is 13 residues. V was pared by 3 bases and J by 1 base, with 6 bases between. CDR1 and CDR2 from the germline V gene are LGHDT and YNNKEL (reference sequence).